This T cell receptor (beta chain) was recorded in a study of CD8+CD57+ T cells in acquired aplastic anemia. Study results and caveats: Patients and controls shared twenty-nine CD8+ CDR3 sequences, which appeared highly expressed in patients and within their immunodominant clones.

Genomic DNA templated the TCR beta VDJ and CDR3 profiling. TCRdb itself ran the reads through MiXCR, one entry per CDR3 protein. The sample has about 150,000 distinct CDR3 sequences, 40% to 55% seen once; the top ten hold roughly 3.2%. Whoever was chosen for sequencing had shown CD8+CD57+ cell expansion by flow cytometry. A severe acquired aplastic anemia diagnosis applied to all patients. Deletions cut 5 bases from V and 4 bases from J, with 17 bases between. The CDR3 loop spans 15 amino acids. The germline V gene has CDR1 LNHNV and CDR2 YYDKDF (reference sequence). Remarks on this clonotype: What it binds is not known.

The rearrangement joins TRBV15 to TRBJ1-2, with D maybe TRBD1 (6 bases). Sequenced material: sorted CD4+, CD8+, or CD8+CD57+ T cells (not recorded which) from PBMCs. The TCR was taken from a human donor with aplastic anemia. CDR3 residues: CATSVPGGGPYGYTF. CDR3 DNA: TGTGCCACCAGCGTGCCCGGCGGGGGCCCCTATGGCTACACCTTC.